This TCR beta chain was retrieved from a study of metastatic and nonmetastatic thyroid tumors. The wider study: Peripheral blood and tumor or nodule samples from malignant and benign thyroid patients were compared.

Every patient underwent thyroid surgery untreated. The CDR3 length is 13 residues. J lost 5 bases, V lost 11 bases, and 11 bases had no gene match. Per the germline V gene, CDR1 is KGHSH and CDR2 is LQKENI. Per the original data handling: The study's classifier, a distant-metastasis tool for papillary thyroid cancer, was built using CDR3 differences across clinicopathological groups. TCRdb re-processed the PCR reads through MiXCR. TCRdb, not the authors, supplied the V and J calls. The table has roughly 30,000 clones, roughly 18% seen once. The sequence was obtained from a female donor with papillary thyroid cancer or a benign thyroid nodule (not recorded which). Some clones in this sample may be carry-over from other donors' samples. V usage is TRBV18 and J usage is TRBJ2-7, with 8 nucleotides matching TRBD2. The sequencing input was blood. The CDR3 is CASEEREFDEQYF. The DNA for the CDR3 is TGTGCCTCGGAGGAGCGGGAGTTCGACGAGCAGTACTTC.